A single sample is the source of the 21 T cell receptor beta chains below, sequenced in a study of patients and donors after allogeneic stem cell transplantation. MiXCR, applied by TCRdb to the RT-PCR reads, yields one record per CDR3 protein. The profile shows approximately 430,000 distinct CDR3 sequences, around 15% of them singletons. Specimen: blood, either unsorted or a sorted T cell fraction (not recorded which). These receptors all stem from a human donor who was either an allogeneic HSCT recipient or a stem cell or donor lymphocyte infusion donor (not recorded which). It is not recorded whose cells these are; they may come from a transplant donor.

V is TRBV19 and J is TRBJ1-1; no firm D call. The germline V and J ends were trimmed by 7 bases and 0 bases, with 12 bases remaining between them. The length of the CDR3 is 14 residues. Germline loops: CDR1 LNHDA, CDR2 SQIVND (reference sequence). This CDR3 is CASTTDGMNTEAFF. The CDR3 nucleotides are TGTGCCAGTACCACGGACGGAATGAACACTGAAGCTTTCTTT.

Ten or more counts support this clonotype. The CDR3, as DNA: TGTGCCAGCAGTTTCCGACAGGGGCATGAAAAACTGTTTTTT. Encoded protein: CASSFRQGHEKLFF. The rearrangement uses TRBV12-3 or TRBV12-4 and TRBJ1-4; 8 bases fit TRBD1. V trimming: 3 bases; J trimming: 6 bases; junction bases outside the gene matches: 3. This CDR3 is built from 14 residues.

V and J are TRBV30 and TRBJ1-1; D remains unclear. This CDR3 comprises 14 residues. V was clipped by 2 bases and J by 1 base, with 11 bases between them. The germline gives CDR1 GTSNPN, CDR2 SVGIG (reference sequence). The CDR3 sequence is CAWSTLWGNTEAFF. The CDR3 coding sequence is TGTGCCTGGAGTACCCTATGGGGGAACACTGAAGCTTTCTTT.

This clonotype was detected a few times. This sequence joins TRBV20-1 and TRBJ2-1; TRBD2 matches at 14 bases. This CDR3 region has 19 residues. CDR1 is DFQATT, CDR2 SNEGSKA, per germline (reference sequence). J lost 0 bases, V lost 0 bases, and 7 bases had no gene match. CDR3 amino acids: CSARDPTGTSGSSYNEQFF. The DNA for the CDR3 is TGCAGTGCTAGAGACCCGACCGGGACTAGCGGGAGCTCCTACAATGAGCAGTTCTTC.

J is TRBJ1-5 and V is TRBV12-3 or TRBV12-4; weak D call: TRBD1 (5 bases). The CDR3 has 14 residues. The V end was cut by 3 bases, the J end by 1 base, with 7 bases between. The CDR3: CASSFEGSNQPQHF. The DNA of the CDR3 is TGTGCCAGCAGTTTCGAGGGGAGCAATCAGCCCCAGCATTTT.

CDR3 residues: CASSYSTRQVLNYGYTF. CDR3 nucleotide sequence: TGTGCCAGCAGTTACTCGACGAGACAGGTTTTGAACTATGGCTACACCTTC. The chain employs TRBV6-5 and TRBJ1-2; D is perhaps TRBD1 (6 bases). The ends were cut back, 0 bases at V and 2 bases at J, with 16 bases in the middle. This CDR3 comprises 17 residues. Germline V gives CDR1 MNHEY, CDR2 SVGAGI.

The rearrangement joins TRBV6-5 to TRBJ2-3; TRBD2 agrees at 7 bases. Germline CDR1 is MNHEY and CDR2 is SVGAGI. J gave up 2 bases and V 0 bases, and 5 bases lay outside the gene matches. CDR3 length equals 16 residues. CDR3 nucleotide sequence: TGTGCCAGCAGTTACTCTGGCGGGAGACACACAGATACGCAGTATTTT. Residues: CASSYSGGRHTDTQYF.

This clonotype was seen more than once but under ten times. The V gene is TRBV6-5, the J gene TRBJ1-1; 7 bases are a match to TRBD1. The CDR3 spans 15 residues. Germline CDR1 is MNHEY and CDR2 is SVGAGI. The junction had 8 bases not matched to a gene; V was cut back by 2 bases and J by 5 bases. The CDR3 nucleotides read TGTGCCAGCAGTTACGGGCCAGGGGGTAAAACTGAAGCTTTCTTT. It yields the protein CASSYGPGGKTEAFF.

This clonotype has at least ten counts. The chain recombines TRBV5-1 with TRBJ1-1; possibly TRBD1 for D (6 bases). The V gene lost 4 bases and the J gene lost 1 base, with 11 bases spanning the gap. The CDR3 consists of 14 residues. CDR1 is SGHRS and CDR2 is YFSETQ in the germline V gene. CDR3 sequence: CASSRGGENTEAFF. The DNA for the CDR3 is TGCGCCAGCAGCCGGGGGGGCGAGAACACTGAAGCTTTCTTT.

The J gene is TRBJ2-7, the V gene TRBV27; tentative D call: TRBD1 (5 bases). Trimming shortened V by 6 bases and J by 2 bases, and 14 bases separated the two germline ends. Germline V gives CDR1 MNHEY, CDR2 SMNVEV (reference sequence). This CDR3 region has 14 residues. In nucleotides, the CDR3 is TGTGCCAGCAGAAGGACAATTCGAGCCTACGAGCAGTACTTC. It specifies CASRRTIRAYEQYF.

This rearrangement joins TRBV11-1 to TRBJ2-1; 8 bases are shared with TRBD2. CDR3 size: 18 residues. CDR1 SGHAT and CDR2 FQDESV come from the germline V gene (reference sequence). J was trimmed by 5 bases and V by 0 bases; bases with no gene match: 12. Here the CDR3 reads CASSLAKIGATSDNEQFF. As DNA, the CDR3 is TGTGCCAGCAGCTTAGCGAAAATTGGTGCGACTAGCGACAATGAGCAGTTCTTC.

The gene calls are TRBV12-3 or TRBV12-4 and TRBJ2-1, with 8 bases aligning to TRBD2. V lost 4 bases to trimming and J lost 8 bases; unmatched junction nucleotides: 4. There are 13 residues in the CDR3. This CDR3 reads CASSSGTRDEQFF. In DNA form, the CDR3 reads TGTGCCAGCAGTTCCGGGACTAGGGATGAGCAGTTCTTC.

There are many counts of this clonotype. The chain recombines TRBV10-3 with TRBJ2-7; 7 nucleotides agree with TRBD1. Germline values: CDR1 ENHRY, CDR2 SYGVKD. V lost 6 bases and J lost 4; bases outside the gene matches: 9. The CDR3 is 14 amino acids. Here the CDR3 reads CAISKGQEKYEQYF. The DNA of the CDR3 is TGTGCCATCAGCAAAGGACAGGAGAAATACGAGCAGTACTTC.

The V gene is TRBV20-1, the J gene TRBJ2-7, with a possible D match to TRBD1 (5 bases). Deletions cut 4 bases from V and 0 bases from J, with 10 bases between. The germline gives CDR1 DFQATT, CDR2 SNEGSKA (reference sequence). The CDR3 length is 13 residues. CDR3 protein: CSAKGSLSYEQYF. The CDR3 coding sequence is TGCAGTGCTAAGGGGTCCCTCTCCTACGAGCAGTACTTC.

Many counts were recorded for this clonotype. The J gene is TRBJ2-1, the V gene TRBV7-9; no clear D. Per the germline V gene, CDR1 is SEHNR and CDR2 is FQNEAQ (reference sequence). The CDR3 has 10 residues. Trimming stripped 5 bases from V and 10 bases from J, with 6 bases between. Written as DNA, the CDR3 is TGTGCCAGCAGCCCTGCAGAGCAGTTCTTC. Encoded protein: CASSPAEQFF.

V and J are TRBV7-8 and TRBJ2-6; D call uncertain. There are 16 residues in the CDR3. Germline CDR1 and CDR2: SGHVS and FQNEAQ. V gave up 1 base and J gave up 2 bases, with 9 bases separating them. CDR3 nucleotide sequence: TGTGCCAGCAGCTTAGTTCGCTCGCCTGGGGCCAACGTCCTGACTTTC. Its protein is CASSLVRSPGANVLTF.

This clonotype was counted between two and nine times. The CDR3 is CASSPFSGLRSDTQYF. The CDR3 DNA reads as TGTGCCAGCTCACCATTCTCCGGACTAAGGAGCGATACGCAGTATTTT. V is TRBV18 and J is TRBJ2-3; a weak D match, TRBD2 (6 bases). Looked up from germline, CDR1 is KGHSH and CDR2 is LQKENI. This CDR3 has 16 residues. Trimming left V 2 bases short and J 6 bases short, with 18 bases between. The full variable domain, in which reference TRBV18 and TRBJ2-3 provide the parts outside the CDR3, is NAGVMQNPRHLVRRRGQEARLRCSPMKGHSHVYWYRQLPEEGLKFMVYLQKENIIDESGMPKERFSAEFPKEGPSILRIQQVVRGDSAAYFCASSPFSGLRSDTQYFGPGTRLTVL.

This clonotype was detected only a few times. The genes are TRBV5-1 and TRBJ2-5; D is uncertain. Germline CDR1 is SGHRS and CDR2 is YFSETQ. V lost 4 bases, J lost 0 bases, and 16 bases lay in between. The CDR3 is 16 amino acids. CDR3 in amino acids: CASSLTRRLYQETQYF. CDR3 DNA: TGCGCCAGCAGCCTCACTCGCCGTCTGTACCAAGAGACCCAGTACTTC.

The CDR3 DNA reads TGTGCCAGCAGCTTAGATCCACGCTCTAACTATGGCTACACCTTC. As protein: CASSLDPRSNYGYTF. This rearrangement joins TRBV7-9 to TRBJ1-2; D not certain. The V end lost 1 base, the J end lost 0 bases, and 9 bases lay between the germline ends. This CDR3 spans 15 amino acids. CDR1 and CDR2 (germline): SEHNR, FQNEAQ (reference sequence).

The chain is built from TRBV4-3 and TRBJ2-2; D not certain. Germline V gene sequence: CDR1 LGHNA, CDR2 YSLEER. The CDR3 loop spans 15 amino acids. V shed 1 base and J shed 6 bases, with 12 bases lying between them. CDR3 sequence reads: CASSQVGIHAGELFF. The CDR3, as DNA: TGCGCCAGCAGCCAAGTGGGGATTCATGCCGGGGAGCTGTTTTTT.

Ten or more counts support this clonotype. The chain has TRBV12-3 or TRBV12-4 and TRBJ1-3; D is ambiguous. The V and J ends lost 3 bases and 5 bases respectively, with 14 bases between them. The CDR3 has 15 amino acids. This CDR3 is CASSFGSEIRNTIYF. The CDR3 nucleotides read TGTGCCAGCAGTTTCGGGTCAGAAATAAGAAACACCATATATTTT.